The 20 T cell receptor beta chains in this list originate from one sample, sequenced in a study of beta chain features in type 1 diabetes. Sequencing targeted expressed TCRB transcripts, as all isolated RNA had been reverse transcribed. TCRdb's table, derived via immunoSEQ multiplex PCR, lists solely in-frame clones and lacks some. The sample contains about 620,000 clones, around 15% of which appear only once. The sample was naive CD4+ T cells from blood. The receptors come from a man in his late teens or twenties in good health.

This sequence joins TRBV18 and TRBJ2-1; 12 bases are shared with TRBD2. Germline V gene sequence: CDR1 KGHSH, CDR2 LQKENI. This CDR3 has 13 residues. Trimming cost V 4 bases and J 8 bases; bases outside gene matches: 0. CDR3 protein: CASSRLAGDEQFF. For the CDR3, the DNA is TGTGCCAGCTCACGACTAGCGGGAGATGAGCAGTTCTTC. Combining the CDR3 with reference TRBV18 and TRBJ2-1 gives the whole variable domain NAGVMQNPRHLVRRRGQEARLRCSPMKGHSHVYWYRQLPEEGLKFMVYLQKENIIDESGMPKERFSAEFPKEGPSILRIQQVVRGDSAAYFCASSRLAGDEQFFGPGTRLTVL.

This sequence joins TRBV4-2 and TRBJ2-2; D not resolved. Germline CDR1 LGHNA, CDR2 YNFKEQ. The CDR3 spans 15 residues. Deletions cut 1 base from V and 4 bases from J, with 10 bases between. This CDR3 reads CASSQVLATTGELFF. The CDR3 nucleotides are TGTGCCAGCAGCCAAGTTTTGGCTACCACCGGGGAGCTGTTTTTT.

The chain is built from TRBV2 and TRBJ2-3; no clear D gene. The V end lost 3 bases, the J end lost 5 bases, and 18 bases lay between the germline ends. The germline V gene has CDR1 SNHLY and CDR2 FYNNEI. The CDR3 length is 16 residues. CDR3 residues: CASSETLTVIGDTQYF. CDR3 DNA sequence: TGTGCCAGCAGTGAGACTTTAACCGTCATAGGAGATACGCAGTATTTT.

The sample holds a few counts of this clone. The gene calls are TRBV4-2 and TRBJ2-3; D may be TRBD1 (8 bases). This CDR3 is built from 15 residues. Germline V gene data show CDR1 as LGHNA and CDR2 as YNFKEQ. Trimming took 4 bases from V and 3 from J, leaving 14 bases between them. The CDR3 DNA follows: TGTGCCAGCAGCCGTGAACAGGGGGGGACAGATACGCAGTATTTT. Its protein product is CASSREQGGTDTQYF.

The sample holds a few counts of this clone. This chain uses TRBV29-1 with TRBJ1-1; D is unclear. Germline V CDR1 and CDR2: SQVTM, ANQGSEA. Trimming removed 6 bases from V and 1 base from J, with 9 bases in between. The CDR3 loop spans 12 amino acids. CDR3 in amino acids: CSVDGGNTEAFF. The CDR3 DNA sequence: TGCAGCGTCGATGGTGGGAACACTGAAGCTTTCTTT.

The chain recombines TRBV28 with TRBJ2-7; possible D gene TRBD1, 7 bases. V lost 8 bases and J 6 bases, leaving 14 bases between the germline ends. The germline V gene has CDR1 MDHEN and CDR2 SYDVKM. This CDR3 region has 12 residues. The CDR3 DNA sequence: TGTGCCAGCGGCTACAGGGGACTCGAGCAGTACTTC. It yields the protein CASGYRGLEQYF.

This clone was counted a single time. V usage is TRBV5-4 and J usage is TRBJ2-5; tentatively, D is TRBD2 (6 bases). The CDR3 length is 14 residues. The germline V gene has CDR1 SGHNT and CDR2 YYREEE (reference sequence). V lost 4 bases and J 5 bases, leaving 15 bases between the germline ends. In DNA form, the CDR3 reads TGTGCCAGCAGCGCACGGAGGGGTCCGGAGACCCAGTACTTC. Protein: CASSARRGPETQYF.

The CDR3 spells CASSPEYQETQYF. As DNA, the CDR3 is TGTGCCAGCTCACCCGAGTACCAAGAGACCCAGTACTTC. The chain has TRBV18 and TRBJ2-5; D not certain. V lost 3 bases, J lost 0 bases, and 5 bases lay in between. This CDR3 comprises 13 residues. CDR1 and CDR2 (germline): KGHSH, LQKENI.

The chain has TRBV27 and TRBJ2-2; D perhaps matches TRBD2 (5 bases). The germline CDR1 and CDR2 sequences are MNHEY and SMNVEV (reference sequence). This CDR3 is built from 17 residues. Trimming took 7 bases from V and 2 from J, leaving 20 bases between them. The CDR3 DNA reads TGTGCCAGCACCAATTACCGGGATTTAACTAACACCGGGGAGCTGTTTTTT. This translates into CASTNYRDLTNTGELFF.

The CDR3 here is CASSPGQGSTGELFF. In DNA form, the CDR3 reads TGCGCCAGCAGCCCGGGACAGGGGAGCACCGGGGAGCTGTTTTTT. V gene TRBV5-1 combines with J gene TRBJ2-2, with 10 bases matching TRBD1. The CDR3 sequence is 15 residues long. The junction had 4 bases not matched to a gene; V was cut back by 4 bases and J by 4 bases. Germline V gene data show CDR1 as SGHRS and CDR2 as YFSETQ. Full variable domain (missing parts from reference TRBV5-1 and TRBJ2-2): KAGVTQTPRYLIKTRGQQVTLSCSPISGHRSVSWYQQTPGQGLQFLFEYFSETQRNKGNFPGRFSGRQFSNSRSEMNVSTLELGDSALYLCASSPGQGSTGELFFGEGSRLTVL.

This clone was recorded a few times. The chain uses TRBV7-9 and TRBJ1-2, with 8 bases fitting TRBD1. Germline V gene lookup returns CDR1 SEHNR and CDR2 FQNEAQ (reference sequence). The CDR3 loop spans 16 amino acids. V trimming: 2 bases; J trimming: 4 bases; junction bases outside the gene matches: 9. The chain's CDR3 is CASSLWQGARSYGYTF. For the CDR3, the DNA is TGTGCCAGCAGCTTATGGCAGGGGGCTCGAAGCTATGGCTACACCTTC.

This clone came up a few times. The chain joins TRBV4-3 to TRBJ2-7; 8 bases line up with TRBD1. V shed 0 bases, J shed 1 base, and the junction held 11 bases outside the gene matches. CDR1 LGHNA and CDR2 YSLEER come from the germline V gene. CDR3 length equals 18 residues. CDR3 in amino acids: CASSQDAQDRVRSYEQYF. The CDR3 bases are TGCGCCAGCAGCCAAGATGCCCAGGACAGGGTCCGATCCTACGAGCAGTACTTC.

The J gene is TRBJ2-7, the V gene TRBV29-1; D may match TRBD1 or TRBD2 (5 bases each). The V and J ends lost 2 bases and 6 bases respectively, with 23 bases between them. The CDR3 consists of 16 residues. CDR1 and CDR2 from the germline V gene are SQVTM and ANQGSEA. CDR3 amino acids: CSVEFRAGIGVGEQYF. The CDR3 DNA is TGCAGCGTTGAATTTAGGGCAGGGATCGGGGTAGGCGAGCAGTACTTC.

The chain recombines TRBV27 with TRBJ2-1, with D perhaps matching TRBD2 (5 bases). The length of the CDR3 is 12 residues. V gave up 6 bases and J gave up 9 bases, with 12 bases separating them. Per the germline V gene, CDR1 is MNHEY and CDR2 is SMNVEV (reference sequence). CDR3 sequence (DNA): TGTGCCAGCAGCCGGACTTTCTTTGAGCAGTTCTTC. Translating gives CASSRTFFEQFF.

CDR3 region: CASSIGLAGGPPKNIQYF. The DNA of the CDR3 is TGTGCCAGCAGCATCGGACTAGCGGGAGGGCCACCCAAAAACATTCAGTACTTC. The chain has TRBV7-8 and TRBJ2-4, with 15 bases aligning to TRBD2. The CDR3 has 18 residues. V trimming: 5 bases; J trimming: 2 bases; junction bases outside the gene matches: 7. Germline CDR1 SGHVS, CDR2 FQNEAQ.

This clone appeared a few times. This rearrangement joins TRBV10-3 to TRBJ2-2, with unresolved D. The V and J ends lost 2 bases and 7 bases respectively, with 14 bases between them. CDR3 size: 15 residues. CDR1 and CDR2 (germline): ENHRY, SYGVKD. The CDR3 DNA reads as TGTGCCATCAGTGAGGCCAGCAGGTTCGGCGGGGAGCTGTTTTTT. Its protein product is CAISEASRFGGELFF.

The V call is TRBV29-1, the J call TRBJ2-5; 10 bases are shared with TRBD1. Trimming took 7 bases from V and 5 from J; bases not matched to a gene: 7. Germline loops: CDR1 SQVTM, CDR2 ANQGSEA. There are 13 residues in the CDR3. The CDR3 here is CSARQGARETQYF. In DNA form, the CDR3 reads TGCAGCGCCCGACAGGGGGCCCGCGAGACCCAGTACTTC.

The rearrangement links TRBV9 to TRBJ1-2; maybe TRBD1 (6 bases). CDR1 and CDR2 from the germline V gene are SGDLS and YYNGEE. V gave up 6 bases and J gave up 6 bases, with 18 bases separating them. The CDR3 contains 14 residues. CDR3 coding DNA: TGTGCCAGCAACTTAGGTGGCAGGGGAGATGGCTACACCTTC. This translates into CASNLGGRGDGYTF. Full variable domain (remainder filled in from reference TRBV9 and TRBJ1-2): DSGVTQTPKHLITATGQRVTLRCSPRSGDLSVYWYQQSLDQGLQFLIQYYNGEERAKGNILERFSAQQFPDLHSELNLSSLELGDSALYFCASNLGGRGDGYTFGSGTRLTVV.

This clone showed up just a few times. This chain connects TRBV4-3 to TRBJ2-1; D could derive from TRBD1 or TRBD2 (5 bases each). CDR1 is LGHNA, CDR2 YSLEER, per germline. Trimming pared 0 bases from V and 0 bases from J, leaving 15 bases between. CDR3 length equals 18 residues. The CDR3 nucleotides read TGCGCCAGCAGCCAAGAATCCGCCGGGACCGACTCCTACAATGAGCAGTTCTTC. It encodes CASSQESAGTDSYNEQFF.

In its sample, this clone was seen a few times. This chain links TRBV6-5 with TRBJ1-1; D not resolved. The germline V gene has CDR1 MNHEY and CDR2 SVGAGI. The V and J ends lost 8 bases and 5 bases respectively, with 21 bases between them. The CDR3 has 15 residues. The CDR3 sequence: CASRKINSGRTEAFF. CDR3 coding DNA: TGTGCCAGCCGAAAAATAAACAGCGGTAGAACTGAAGCTTTCTTT.